The clone carrying this T cell receptor beta chain was picked up many times. Its target is not known. With the read ending 3 residues before the CDR3 end, the germline J gene is used to fill in that end. Only in-frame clones appear in the TCRdb table, and some are missing; sequencing was by immunoSEQ multiplex PCR. This repertoire holds roughly 51,000 clones, and none appear only once. The source of the sample is a study of T cell clonality in common variable immunodeficiency. Study conclusions and caveats: The cause of increased CVID clonality remains unclear without subpopulation sequencing.

Trimming took off 4 bases at V and 4 bases at J, with 7 bases between the two ends. The CDR3 runs 13 residues. Germline values: CDR1 MNHEY, CDR2 SVGEGT. The sequence was obtained from a person aged 18 to 75 in good health. Sequencing was done on a sample of peripheral blood mononuclear cells. This chain joins TRBV6-2 or TRBV6-3 and TRBJ2-2; unclear D gene. CDR3 bases read: TGTGCCAGCAGTTTAGGCGGCACCGGGGAG. Its translation is CASSLGGTGE. The whole CDR3 region reads CASSLGGTGELFF.